This is a list of T cell receptor beta chains from one sample in a study of T cell repertoires in cytomegalovirus infection. From the reads, TCRdb called clonotypes with MiXCR, one entry per CDR3 protein. The sample contains 480,000 or so distinct CDR3 sequences, around 11% of which appear only once. Material: PBMCs. The origin of the receptors is a human donor in good health (CMV status not recorded). Some clones in this sample may be carry-over from other donors' samples. CDR3s include the opening cysteine and the closing phenylalanine or tryptophan. The D gene is left open where the match is weak. Not all rows give a size; the values are once, few, many and, for expanded clones, a class.

j_gene | d_gene | v_gene | abundance | CDR3aa | CDR3nt
TRBJ2-5 | - | TRBV28 | - | CASSLQSGLSQETQYF | TGTGCCAGCAGTTTACAAAGTGGGTTATCCCAAGAGACCCAGTACTTC
TRBJ2-1 | TRBD1 | TRBV20-1 | many | CSADRVGRVNEQFF | TGCAGTGCCGACAGGGTAGGTCGTGTCAATGAGCAGTTCTTC
TRBJ2-7 | TRBD2 | TRBV6-6 | many | CASSATSGGPYEQYF | TGTGCCAGCAGCGCTACTAGCGGGGGTCCCTACGAGCAGTACTTC
TRBJ1-6 | TRBD1 | TRBV6-5 | many | CASSSGDRAYNSPLHF | TGTGCCAGCAGTTCAGGGGACAGGGCGTATAATTCACCCCTCCACTTT
TRBJ1-6 | - | TRBV2 | many | CASRKELFNSPLHF | TGTGCCAGCAGGAAGGAGCTTTTTAATTCACCCCTCCACTTT
TRBJ1-5 | TRBD1 | TRBV19 | few | CASKDRGRGNQPQHF | TGTGCCAGCAAGGACAGGGGGCGCGGTAATCAGCCCCAGCATTTT
TRBJ2-5 | - | TRBV7-9 | many | CASIPTRSFFQETQYF | TGTGCCAGCATCCCGACTAGATCATTTTTTCAAGAGACCCAGTACTTC
TRBJ2-5 | TRBD1 | TRBV7-9 | many | CASSWGQKETQYF | TGTGCCAGCAGCTGGGGACAGAAAGAGACCCAGTACTTC
TRBJ1-2 | TRBD1 | TRBV5-4 | many | CASSLGGQGAYGYTF | TGTGCCAGCAGCTTAGGCGGCCAGGGGGCTTATGGCTACACCTTC
TRBJ1-1 | TRBD1 | TRBV20-1 | - | CSARGIGTGGSGTEAFF | TGCAGTGCTAGAGGGATCGGGACAGGGGGGTCGGGCACTGAAGCTTTCTTT
TRBJ2-4 | - | TRBV10-3 | - | CAISDGDVQYF | TGTGCCATCAGTGATGGGGACGTTCAGTACTTC
TRBJ2-2 | - | TRBV19 | many | CASSIVRGRTRNTGELFF | TGTGCCAGTAGTATAGTGAGGGGCCGAACTAGGAACACCGGGGAGCTGTTTTTT
TRBJ2-7 | - | TRBV7-2 | many | CASSLLASNEQYF | TGTGCCAGCAGCCTACTAGCTAGCAACGAGCAGTACTTC
TRBJ2-1 | TRBD2 | TRBV10-2 | many | CASYFLAGGHNEQFF | TGCGCCAGCTACTTCTTAGCGGGAGGACACAATGAGCAGTTCTTC
TRBJ2-5 | TRBD2 | TRBV12-3/TRBV12-4 | many | CASRPPGGTQYF | TGTGCCAGCCGACCCCCGGGAGGGACCCAGTACTTC
TRBJ1-2 | - | TRBV12-3/TRBV12-4 | many | CASSLRKGPSGYTF | TGTGCCAGCAGTTTGAGAAAGGGGCCCAGTGGCTACACCTTC
TRBJ2-1 | - | TRBV9 | - | CASSVVLARNEQFF | TGTGCCAGCAGCGTAGTGTTAGCGAGGAATGAGCAGTTCTTC
TRBJ2-5 | TRBD2 | TRBV5-5 | - | CASSSWRSGSREETQYF | TGTGCCAGCAGCTCTTGGCGCAGCGGGAGCAGGGAAGAGACCCAGTACTTC
TRBJ2-1 | - | TRBV7-9 | few | CASSFPGGRDDYNEQFF | TGTGCCAGCAGCTTTCCCGGGGGGCGGGACGACTACAATGAGCAGTTCTTC
TRBJ2-3 | - | TRBV5-6 | few | CASSTGRADTQYF | TGTGCCAGTTCGACAGGCCGGGCAGATACGCAGTATTTT
TRBJ1-1 | - | TRBV7-2 | many | CASSPWDVPEAFF | TGTGCCAGCAGCCCATGGGACGTACCTGAAGCTTTCTTT
TRBJ2-2 | - | TRBV28 | - | CASSLIWGAANTGELFF | TGTGCCAGCAGTTTAATTTGGGGGGCTGCGAACACCGGGGAGCTGTTTTTT
TRBJ2-5 | TRBD2 | TRBV20-1 | - | CSAIGGGAETQYF | TGCAGTGCCATCGGCGGGGGGGCCGAGACCCAGTACTTC
TRBJ2-7 | - | TRBV6-6 | few | CASTLPQGWVEQYF | TGTGCCAGCACCTTGCCGCAGGGGTGGGTCGAGCAGTACTTC
TRBJ1-1 | - | TRBV7-2 | many | CASSVGGARTEAFF | TGTGCCAGCAGCGTCGGGGGGGCGAGGACTGAAGCTTTCTTT
TRBJ2-2 | - | TRBV5-1 | many | CASSLRRQNTGELFF | TGCGCCAGCAGCTTGAGACGTCAGAACACCGGGGAGCTGTTTTTT
TRBJ1-2 | - | TRBV28 | few | CASNGGYGYTF | TGTGCCAGCAACGGAGGCTATGGCTACACCTTC
TRBJ2-3 | - | TRBV20-1 | - | CSAGLRDTQYF | TGCAGTGCAGGCCTTAGGGATACGCAGTATTTT
TRBJ2-2 | TRBD1 | TRBV5-4 | many | CASRGGQGSTGELFF | TGTGCCAGCAGGGGGGGACAGGGAAGCACCGGGGAGCTGTTTTTT
TRBJ2-1 | TRBD1 | TRBV7-9 | many | CASSLPDRGESEQFF | TGTGCCAGCAGCCTCCCGGACAGGGGCGAGAGTGAGCAGTTCTTC
TRBJ2-5 | - | TRBV3-1 | few | CASSQVWRDSQETQYF | TGTGCCAGCAGCCAAGTTTGGCGGGACAGCCAAGAGACCCAGTACTTC
TRBJ2-1 | TRBD2 | TRBV20-1 | - | CSARGRVLAGDYNEQFF | TGCAGTGCTAGAGGTCGGGTACTAGCGGGAGACTACAATGAGCAGTTCTTC
TRBJ1-2 | - | TRBV5-8 | many | CASSLAGWSANYGYTF | TGTGCCAGCAGCTTGGCCGGGTGGAGCGCTAACTATGGCTACACCTTC
TRBJ1-1 | - | TRBV19 | many | CASTRRGAGLIMDTEAFF | TGTGCCAGTACTCGCCGCGGGGCCGGGCTAATAATGGACACTGAAGCTTTCTTT
TRBJ2-1 | TRBD1 | TRBV28 | many | CASSSRTGYDEQFF | TGTGCCAGCAGCTCCCGGACAGGGTACGATGAGCAGTTCTTC
TRBJ2-1 | TRBD2 | TRBV19 | - | CASLLRFPSGSKSNEQFF | TGTGCCAGCCTCCTCCGATTCCCTAGCGGGAGTAAGTCGAATGAGCAGTTCTTC
TRBJ2-2 | TRBD2 | TRBV10-2 | few | CASKSGGPNTGELFF | TGCGCCAGCAAGAGCGGGGGGCCGAACACCGGGGAGCTGTTTTTT
TRBJ2-5 | TRBD2 | TRBV7-6 | many | CASSLDRTSGEYQETQYF | TGTGCCAGCAGCTTAGATCGCACTAGCGGGGAGTACCAAGAGACCCAGTACTTC
TRBJ1-2 | - | TRBV5-1 | few | CASSSGTHSYGYTF | TGCGCCAGCAGCTCCGGGACGCACTCCTATGGCTACACCTTC
TRBJ1-2 | - | TRBV12-3/TRBV12-4 | many | CASTVHGGGYTF | TGTGCCAGCACCGTCCACGGGGGAGGCTACACCTTC
TRBJ1-3 | - | TRBV7-9 | few | CASSLAGGNTIYF | TGTGCCAGCAGCTTAGCCGGGGGAAACACCATATATTTT
TRBJ2-1 | - | TRBV12-3/TRBV12-4 | many | CASSPPYTDNEQFF | TGTGCCAGCAGTCCCCCATACACTGACAATGAGCAGTTCTTC
TRBJ2-1 | - | TRBV7-6 | few | CASSLDEKRQFF | TGTGCCAGCAGCTTAGATGAAAAGAGACAGTTCTTC
TRBJ1-3 | - | TRBV7-2 | many | CASSLGRLVSGNTIYF | TGTGCCAGCAGCCTCGGGAGGCTGGTCTCTGGAAACACCATATATTTT
TRBJ2-5 | TRBD2 | TRBV28 | few | CASTSRNSGRRDSNF | TGTGCCAGCACCTCCCGTAATAGCGGGAGAAGAGACTCAAACTTC
TRBJ2-1 | - | TRBV7-8 | many | CASSPRDGFSYNEQFF | TGTGCCAGCAGCCCACGGGACGGCTTCTCCTACAATGAGCAGTTCTTC
TRBJ1-6 | - | TRBV11-2 | - | CASSLGAGVSPLHF | TGTGCCAGCAGCTTAGGGGCAGGGGTCTCACCCCTCCACTTT
TRBJ2-3 | TRBD1 | TRBV2 | - | CARQGLGDTQYF | TGTGCCAGACAGGGGTTAGGAGATACGCAGTATTTT
TRBJ1-5 | - | TRBV12-3/TRBV12-4 | - | CASSPTRQAPQHF | TGTGCCAGCAGTCCCACTAGACAGGCGCCCCAGCATTTT